The clone carrying this T cell receptor (beta chain) was observed a handful of times. The antigen is undetermined. The data belong to a study of beta chain features in type 1 diabetes. Study in general: Patients and healthy donors were similar in age, gender and cell yields.

CD45RO/CCR7/CD25/CD127/CD95/CD27 separated CD4+ naive, central memory, regulatory and stem cell-like memory cells by sorting. Reverse transcribing all isolated RNA meant expressed TCRB transcripts were sequenced. An average of around 3.9 million reads was obtained for naive, central memory and regulatory T cell samples. Sequencing used immunoSEQ multiplex PCR; TCRdb keeps in-frame clones, though not all of them. The sample lists hundreds of thousands of clones; 11% to 15% were seen once. This CDR3 contains 16 residues. The V gene's germline CDR1 is SEHNR and CDR2 FQNEAQ (reference sequence). Trimming removed 0 bases from V and 3 bases from J, with 14 bases in between. Study-level findings and limits: There was a moderate but significant shortening of TCRB CDR3s in all four CD4+ subsets of Type 1 diabetes patients. TCRB rearrangement may or may not be influenced by HLA type; here this remained unresolved.

The clonotype originates from a man in his late teens or twenties with type 1 diabetes. The sequenced sample consisted of naive CD4+ T cells from blood. The V and J genes are TRBV7-9 and TRBJ1-1, with D possibly matching TRBD1 (5 bases). In DNA, the CDR3 is TGTGCCAGCAGCTTAGCCCTGGGGGGAACGGACACTGAAGCTTTCTTT. Its protein product is CASSLALGGTDTEAFF.